A selection of T cell receptor beta chains follows, all from one sample in a study of cytomegalovirus exposure and HLA in healthy donors. Clones were read by immunoSEQ multiplex PCR, and TCRdb kept only the in-frame ones, dropping some. The sample contains about 150,000 clones, 70% to 80% of which appear only once. The material sequenced was PBMCs. These receptors originate from a female donor in good health and CMV-seropositive. CDR3s include the opening cysteine and the closing phenylalanine or tryptophan. Each record gives: V gene, clone size, J gene, D gene, CDR3 DNA, CDR3 protein. D genes are given only for firm matches. Only part of the rows carry a size: once, few, many, or a class if the clone is expanded.

v_gene: TRBV5-5
abundance: .
j_gene: TRBJ1-5
d_gene: TRBD1
CDR3nt: TGTGCCAGCAGCTTGGGGGACAGCGAAAATCAGCCCCAGCATTTT
CDR3aa: CASSLGDSENQPQHF

v_gene: TRBV19
abundance: few
j_gene: TRBJ2-3
d_gene: TRBD2
CDR3nt: TGTGCCAGTAGTACCGGACTAGCGGGAACGGGGTCTAGCACAGATACGCAGTATTTT
CDR3aa: CASSTGLAGTGSSTDTQYF

v_gene: TRBV11-3
abundance: .
j_gene: TRBJ2-3
d_gene: TRBD1
CDR3nt: TGTGCCAGCAGCCCGGGACAGGGGGCGCGGGATACGCAGTATTTT
CDR3aa: CASSPGQGARDTQYF

v_gene: TRBV2
abundance: .
j_gene: TRBJ1-1
d_gene: .
CDR3nt: TGTGCCAGCAGTCCCAGTATGAACACTGAAGCTTTCTTT
CDR3aa: CASSPSMNTEAFF

v_gene: TRBV2
abundance: .
j_gene: TRBJ2-7
d_gene: TRBD1
CDR3nt: TGTGCCAGCAGTAGGGACAGGGGTTACGAGCAGTACTTC
CDR3aa: CASSRDRGYEQYF

v_gene: TRBV5-1
abundance: few
j_gene: TRBJ1-1
d_gene: .
CDR3nt: TGCGCCAGCAGCTTGGGGGCAGGCCCAAGGGAAGCTTTCTTT
CDR3aa: CASSLGAGPREAFF

v_gene: TRBV11-2
abundance: .
j_gene: TRBJ2-3
d_gene: .
CDR3nt: TGTGCCAGCCGGGGGACTGGCTCCGATACGCAGTATTTT
CDR3aa: CASRGTGSDTQYF

v_gene: TRBV28
abundance: .
j_gene: TRBJ1-5
d_gene: .
CDR3nt: TGTGCCAGCAGTTTATCCCCTAATTATCAGCCCCAGCATTTT
CDR3aa: CASSLSPNYQPQHF

v_gene: TRBV5-1
abundance: .
j_gene: TRBJ2-6
d_gene: .
CDR3nt: TGCGCCAGCAGCTTGGTACGCCCGGGGACAAGGTTAGCTGGGGCCAACGTCCTGACTTTC
CDR3aa: CASSLVRPGTRLAGANVLTF

v_gene: TRBV7-9
abundance: .
j_gene: TRBJ2-7
d_gene: .
CDR3nt: TGTTCCAGCAGCTTTACCCAGTACGAGCAGTACTTC
CDR3aa: CSSSFTQYEQYF

v_gene: TRBV4-1
abundance: .
j_gene: TRBJ1-1
d_gene: .
CDR3nt: TGCGCCAGCAGCCCTGCGGGGGCCCCCACTGAAGCTTTCTTT
CDR3aa: CASSPAGAPTEAFF

v_gene: TRBV5-4
abundance: .
j_gene: TRBJ1-2
d_gene: .
CDR3nt: TGTGCCGCGACCCAGGGAGGTGCTGGCTACACCTTC
CDR3aa: CAATQGGAGYTF

v_gene: TRBV28
abundance: .
j_gene: TRBJ2-1
d_gene: TRBD2
CDR3nt: TGTGCCAGCGGATCTAGCGGGAGTATACCCAATGAGCAGTTCTTC
CDR3aa: CASGSSGSIPNEQFF

v_gene: TRBV5-4
abundance: .
j_gene: TRBJ2-2
d_gene: .
CDR3nt: TGTGCCAGCAGCAGGGAGCAAGGCGGGGAGCTGTTTTTT
CDR3aa: CASSREQGGELFF

v_gene: TRBV6-1
abundance: few
j_gene: TRBJ2-7
d_gene: TRBD1
CDR3nt: TGTGCCAGCAGTGCCCGGACAGGAGGCACCTCCTACGAGCAGTACTTC
CDR3aa: CASSARTGGTSYEQYF

v_gene: TRBV9
abundance: .
j_gene: TRBJ2-5
d_gene: .
CDR3nt: TGTGCCAGCAGCGTTTTATCGGGTCGACAAGAGACCCAGTACTTC
CDR3aa: CASSVLSGRQETQYF

v_gene: TRBV28
abundance: .
j_gene: TRBJ2-7
d_gene: .
CDR3nt: TGTGCCAGCAAAATCAGGGGTGGCTACGAGCAGTACTTC
CDR3aa: CASKIRGGYEQYF

v_gene: TRBV29-1
abundance: .
j_gene: TRBJ2-3
d_gene: .
CDR3nt: TGCAGCGTTGCCCGGTCCGGAGATACGCAGTATTTT
CDR3aa: CSVARSGDTQYF

v_gene: TRBV4-1
abundance: .
j_gene: TRBJ2-3
d_gene: TRBD2
CDR3nt: TGCGCCAGCAGCCAGGGACTAGGAAGGGCAGATACGCAGTATTTT
CDR3aa: CASSQGLGRADTQYF

v_gene: TRBV5-6
abundance: few
j_gene: TRBJ1-2
d_gene: .
CDR3nt: TGTGCCAGCAGCCCCGGACAGTCCTTGCGTGGCTACACCTTC
CDR3aa: CASSPGQSLRGYTF

v_gene: TRBV6-1
abundance: .
j_gene: TRBJ2-1
d_gene: TRBD2
CDR3nt: TGTGCCAGCAGTATCTTAGCGGGGTCCTACAATGAGCAGTTCTTC
CDR3aa: CASSILAGSYNEQFF

v_gene: TRBV6-1
abundance: few
j_gene: TRBJ2-2
d_gene: .
CDR3nt: TGTGCCACCCAAGACAGTTACACCGGGGAGCTGTTTTTT
CDR3aa: CATQDSYTGELFF

v_gene: TRBV7-2
abundance: .
j_gene: TRBJ2-7
d_gene: .
CDR3nt: TGTGCCAGCAGCTCCCCGAGGCGAAACTACGAGCAGTACTTC
CDR3aa: CASSSPRRNYEQYF

v_gene: TRBV6-1
abundance: once
j_gene: TRBJ2-1
d_gene: .
CDR3nt: TGTGCCAGCAGGTTGGACGGGAGCTCCTACAATGAGCAGTTCTTC
CDR3aa: CASRLDGSSYNEQFF

v_gene: TRBV11-2
abundance: once
j_gene: TRBJ2-3
d_gene: TRBD2
CDR3nt: TGTGCCAGCAGTAGAGCGGGAGGGGGAGATACGCAGTATTTT
CDR3aa: CASSRAGGGDTQYF

v_gene: TRBV28
abundance: .
j_gene: TRBJ1-1
d_gene: .
CDR3nt: TGTGCCAGCAGTATACAGGGTTGGTACACTGAAGCTTTCTTT
CDR3aa: CASSIQGWYTEAFF

v_gene: TRBV15
abundance: once
j_gene: TRBJ1-1
d_gene: .
CDR3nt: TGTGCCACCAGTAGAAGCTCAAATTCTGAAGAAGCTTTCTTT
CDR3aa: CATSRSSNSEEAFF

v_gene: TRBV30
abundance: .
j_gene: TRBJ2-1
d_gene: .
CDR3nt: TGTGCCTGGAGTGGGGCTTCCTACAATGAGCAGTTCTTC
CDR3aa: CAWSGASYNEQFF

v_gene: TRBV13
abundance: .
j_gene: TRBJ1-4
d_gene: TRBD1
CDR3nt: TGTGCCAGCAGCTTAGGGAGGGAAGGGGGCGAAGATGAAAAACTGTTTTTT
CDR3aa: CASSLGREGGEDEKLFF

v_gene: TRBV7-2
abundance: once
j_gene: TRBJ1-5
d_gene: .
CDR3nt: TGTGCCAGCAGCTTAGCGCTGGGGAGGGGGAATCAGCCCCAGCATTTT
CDR3aa: CASSLALGRGNQPQHF

v_gene: TRBV7-2
abundance: .
j_gene: TRBJ2-5
d_gene: TRBD1
CDR3nt: TGTGCCAGCAGCGCGACAGGGGGCAGCAAGACCCAGTACTTC
CDR3aa: CASSATGGSKTQYF

v_gene: TRBV5-4
abundance: few
j_gene: TRBJ2-7
d_gene: TRBD1
CDR3nt: TGTGCCAGCAGGGTTGGGACAGGGTCCTACGAGCAGTACTTC
CDR3aa: CASRVGTGSYEQYF

v_gene: TRBV28
abundance: few
j_gene: TRBJ1-4
d_gene: .
CDR3nt: TGTGCCAGCAGCCCCGGAGGGTCGTCTAATGAAAAACTGTTTTTT
CDR3aa: CASSPGGSSNEKLFF